This T cell receptor beta chain was sequenced in a study of early T cells in non-severe SARS-CoV-2 infection (dated by TCRdb to the early 2020s). Regarding the study in general: Because TCR sequencing was done on bulk RNA from unsorted whole blood, the alpha and beta chains could not be paired.

The germline V end is reduced by 1 base and the J end by 1 base; junction bases left unmatched: 9. The CDR3 contains 17 residues, cysteine and phenylalanine counted. The retained sequence is limited to the CDR3, 51 bases, with the frame set at the first base. In the germline V gene (reference sequence), CDR1 corresponds to DFQATT and CDR2 to SNEGSKA. The method behind the library was 5' RACE. Sequencing was performed on a NextSeq 500. To correct for sequencing error and PCR bias, the TCR library protocol tagged individual cDNA molecules with unique molecular identifiers. TCR alpha and beta chains were both sequenced, and the abundances of alpha and beta sequences in each sample were closely correlated with each other. As for how the authors treated the data: Decombinator V4 was used to perform V gene, J gene and CDR3 annotation of TCR sequences. TCRs were defined as expanded if a significant change between any two time points was detected under a Poisson model with p below 0.0001. Abundances of TCRs were expressed as counts per million after normalisation to the total number of TCRs sequenced in each sample. TRAV1-2 paired with TRAJ12, TRAJ20 or TRAJ33 defined MAIT TCRs, while TRAV10 paired with TRAJ18 defined iNKT TCRs. VDJdb, accessed 1 November 2021, was searched for CMV, EBV and SARS-CoV-2 annotated TCRs, excluding TCRs annotated for multiple antigens. TCRdb itself trimmed the public reads at Q25 with fastp, ran MiXCR and retained productive beta chains. Each entry merges the rows of one CDR3 protein and shows their most common DNA and genes. The authors' filters were not applied to this entry. The sample data list some 45,000 distinct CDR3 sequences, and roughly 7% of these were observed just once. Around 8% of the sample lies in the top ten.

This was a case-control study nested in a cohort of healthcare workers in London, UK, who had nasopharyngeal swab PCR tests and blood samples taken every week. Between 23 and 31 March 2020, the week of the UK lockdown, healthcare workers were enrolled and then followed up weekly for as long as 16 weeks. This clonotype was seen at least ten times. The antigen it binds to is not known. No much larger clonotype is one base removed from it; base qualities were not supplied. Points the paper makes about the study in general: VDJdb matching was skewed toward anti-spike CD8 responses and likely underestimated virus-specific expansions by missing private and CD4 specificities.

The chain is made from TRBV20-1 and TRBJ1-3; 8 junctional bases match TRBD1. Sequencing was done on a sample of whole blood. The sequence was obtained from an adult who was a healthcare worker with PCR-confirmed SARS-CoV-2 infection or an uninfected control (not recorded which). The sequenced DNA: TGCAGTGCTAGAGGTTCTCTGGGACAGGTATCTGGAAACACCATATATTTT. Its translation reads: CSARGSLGQVSGNTIYF.